The clone carrying this T cell receptor (beta chain) was found a few times. The antigen remains unidentified. This sample stems from a study of beta chain features in type 1 diabetes. Study as a whole: Similarity in age, gender and cell yields was seen between patients and healthy donors.

CDR1 and CDR2 (germline): MDHEN, SYDVKM. J gave up 4 bases and V 1 base, and 3 bases lay outside the gene matches. The CDR3 is 17 residues long. Study findings and constraints: Type 1 diabetes patients had VDJ junctions that carried fewer insertions and more deletions.

TCRB transcripts that were expressed got sequenced, as all of the isolated RNA had been reverse transcribed. Some clones are missing from TCRdb's copy, which holds only in-frame ones; the method was immunoSEQ multiplex PCR. This sample has around 400,000 clones, with over 9.5% found just once. The sequence was obtained from a young man in good health. The chain uses TRBV28 and TRBJ2-4, with 14 nucleotides matching TRBD2. Sequencing used naive CD4+ T cells from blood. CDR3 region: CASSLLGLAGVKNIQYF. Written as DNA, the CDR3 is TGTGCCAGCAGTTTATTGGGACTAGCGGGAGTAAAAAACATTCAGTACTTC.